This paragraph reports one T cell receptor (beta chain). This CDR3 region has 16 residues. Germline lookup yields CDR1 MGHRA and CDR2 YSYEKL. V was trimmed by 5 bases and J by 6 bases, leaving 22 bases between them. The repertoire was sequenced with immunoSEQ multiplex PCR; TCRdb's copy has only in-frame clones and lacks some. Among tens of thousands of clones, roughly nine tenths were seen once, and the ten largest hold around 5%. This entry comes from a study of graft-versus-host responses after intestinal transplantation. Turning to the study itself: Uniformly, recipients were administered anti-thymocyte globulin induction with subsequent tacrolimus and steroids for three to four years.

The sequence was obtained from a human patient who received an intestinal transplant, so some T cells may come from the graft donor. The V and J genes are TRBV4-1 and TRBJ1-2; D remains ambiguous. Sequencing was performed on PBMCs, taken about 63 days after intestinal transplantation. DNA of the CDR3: TGCGCCAGCAGCTATCGAATGATAGAGGCTTCGGATGGCTACACCTTC. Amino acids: CASSYRMIEASDGYTF.